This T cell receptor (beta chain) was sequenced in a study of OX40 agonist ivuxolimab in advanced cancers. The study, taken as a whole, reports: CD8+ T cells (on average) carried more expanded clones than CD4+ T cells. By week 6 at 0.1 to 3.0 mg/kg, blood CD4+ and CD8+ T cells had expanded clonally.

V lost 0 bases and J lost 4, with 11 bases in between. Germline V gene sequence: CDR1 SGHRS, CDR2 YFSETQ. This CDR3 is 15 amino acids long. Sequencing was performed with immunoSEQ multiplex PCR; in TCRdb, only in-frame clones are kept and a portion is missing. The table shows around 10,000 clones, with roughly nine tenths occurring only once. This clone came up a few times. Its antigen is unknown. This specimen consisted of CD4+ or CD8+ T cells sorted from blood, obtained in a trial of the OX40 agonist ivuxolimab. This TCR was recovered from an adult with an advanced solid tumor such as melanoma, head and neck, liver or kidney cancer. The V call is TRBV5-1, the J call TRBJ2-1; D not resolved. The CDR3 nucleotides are TGCGCCAGCAGCTTGGTCGACGCCGGATACAATGAGCAGTTCTTC. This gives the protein CASSLVDAGYNEQFF.